This passage covers 2 T cell receptor beta chains from one sample sequenced in a study of blood T cell repertoires in COVID-19. TCRdb keeps only in-frame clones here, not all; method: immunoSEQ multiplex PCR. The repertoire holds about 270,000 clones, approximately 90% seen once, with less than 3% in the top ten. Material: PBMCs or T cells enriched from blood (not recorded which). These TCRs come from a woman aged 50 to 65 who had recovered from COVID-19.

The genes are TRBV28 and TRBJ1-2; a weak D match, TRBD1 (6 bases). There are 16 residues in the CDR3. V was clipped by 5 bases and J by 0 bases, with 16 bases between them. The germline gives CDR1 MDHEN, CDR2 SYDVKM. CDR3: CASSPSTGPANYGYTF. The CDR3 DNA reads TGTGCCAGCAGTCCCTCCACAGGGCCAGCTAACTATGGCTACACCTTC.

This chain joins TRBV7-7 and TRBJ2-6; TRBD1 agrees at 8 bases. CDR3 length: 15 amino acids. Germline values: CDR1 SSHAT, CDR2 FNYEAQ (reference sequence). The CDR3 coding sequence is TGTGCTACTCTGTACAGGGGGGCTGGGGCCAACGTCCTGACTTTC. Its translation: CATLYRGAGANVLTF.